This TCR beta chain was documented in a study of OX40 agonist ivuxolimab in advanced cancers. Study-wide context: A partial response was reached by three patients: one with hepatocellular carcinoma and two with cutaneous melanoma.

Remarks on this clone: Its antigen is currently unknown.

Using immunoSEQ multiplex PCR, the repertoire was profiled, and TCRdb retains in-frame clones only, with some absent. The sample includes roughly 86,000 clones, around nine tenths of them seen just once. V lost 9 bases and J lost 0, with 11 bases in between. CDR1 SGHRS and CDR2 YFSETQ come from the germline V gene. The CDR3 spans 13 residues. Study-wide findings and caveats: Determination of antigen specificity was not performed for the expanded peripheral T cells.

The sequence was collected from an adult with an advanced solid tumor such as melanoma, head and neck, liver or kidney cancer. This chain links TRBV5-1 with TRBJ2-3; maybe TRBD2 (5 bases). The sequences come from CD4+ or CD8+ T cells sorted from blood, collected in a trial of the OX40 agonist ivuxolimab. The CDR3: CATNAGSTDTQYF. The CDR3 DNA is TGCGCCACCAATGCGGGTAGCACAGATACGCAGTATTTT.